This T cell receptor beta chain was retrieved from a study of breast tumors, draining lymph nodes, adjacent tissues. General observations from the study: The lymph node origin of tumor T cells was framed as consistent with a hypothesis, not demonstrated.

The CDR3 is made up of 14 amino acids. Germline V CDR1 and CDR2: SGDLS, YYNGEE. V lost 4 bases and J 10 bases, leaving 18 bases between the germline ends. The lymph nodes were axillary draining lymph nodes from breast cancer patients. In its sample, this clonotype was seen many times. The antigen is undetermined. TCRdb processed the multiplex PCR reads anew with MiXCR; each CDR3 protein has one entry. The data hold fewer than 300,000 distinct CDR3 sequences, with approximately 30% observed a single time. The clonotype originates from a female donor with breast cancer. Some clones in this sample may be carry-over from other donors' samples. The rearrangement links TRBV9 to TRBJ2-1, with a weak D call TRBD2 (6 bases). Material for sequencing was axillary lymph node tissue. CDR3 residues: CASSRNTGAGEQFF. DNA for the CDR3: TGTGCCAGCAGCCGAAACACGGGAGCTGGCGAGCAGTTCTTC.